The T cell receptor beta chain under discussion was sequenced for a study of beta chain features in type 1 diabetes. The germline gives CDR1 MDHEN, CDR2 SYDVKM. Losses at the gene ends were 6 bases for V and 0 bases for J; bases not matched to a gene: 8. The CDR3 has 15 amino acids. Every bit of the isolated RNA underwent reverse transcription, so sequencing read expressed TCRB transcripts. Method: immunoSEQ multiplex PCR; TCRdb's copy keeps in-frame clones and lacks some. Of hundreds of thousands of clones listed, roughly a sixth are singletons. This clone appeared a few times. A single heparinised blood sample, averaging around 110 mL, was obtained per donor.

The source of this sequence is a man between 18 and 29 years old in good health. J is TRBJ2-7 and V is TRBV28; 7 nucleotides align to TRBD1. Specimen: naive CD4+ T cells from blood. The DNA for the CDR3 is TGTGCCAGCAGCATGACAGGGCTTAGCTCCTACGAGCAGTACTTC. Its protein is CASSMTGLSSYEQYF.